This passage covers 20 T cell receptor beta chains from one sample sequenced in a study of cytomegalovirus exposure and HLA in healthy donors. 60 Vbeta and 13 Jbeta primers were used in PCR. Assay used: immunoSEQ multiplex PCR; TCRdb lists only in-frame clones, some missing. The sample lists approximately 110,000 clones; approximately 70% were seen once. The source material was PBMCs. Source of these receptors: a man aged 35 to 55 in good health and CMV-seronegative.

The chain combines TRBV19 with TRBJ1-1; TRBD1 is a possible D gene (5 bases). Trimming took off 0 bases at V and 11 bases at J, with 13 bases between the two ends. The CDR3 runs 13 residues. Germline V CDR1 and CDR2: LNHDA, SQIVND (reference sequence). The CDR3 bases are TGTGCCAGTAGTATAGATGGACACAGTTATGCTTTCTTT. Residues: CASSIDGHSYAFF. The complete variable domain, with remaining parts taken from reference TRBV19 and TRBJ1-1, reads DGGITQSPKYLFRKEGQNVTLSCEQNLNHDAMYWYRQDPGQGLRLIYYSQIVNDFQKGDIAEGYSVSREKKESFPLTVTSAQKNPTAFYLCASSIDGHSYAFFGQGTRLTVV.

This rearrangement joins TRBV6-6 to TRBJ2-3; 9 nucleotides align to TRBD1. Germline CDR1 reads MNHNY; CDR2 reads SVGAGI (reference sequence). J lost 5 bases, V lost 5 bases, and 2 bases had no gene match. The CDR3 contains 13 residues. Here the CDR3 DNA reads TGTGCCAGCAGTGGGACAGGGATAGATACGCAGTATTTT. Protein: CASSGTGIDTQYF.

The chain joins TRBV6-1 to TRBJ1-3; 7 bases are a match to TRBD1. This CDR3 contains 14 residues. CDR1 is MNHNS, CDR2 SASEGT, per germline. The V segment lost 6 bases and the J segment 2 bases; nucleotides outside the gene matches: 4. CDR3 in DNA: TGTGCCAGCAGGGGGACAGCTACTGGAAACACCATATATTTT. Translation: CASRGTATGNTIYF.

The chain combines TRBV28 with TRBJ1-2; D possibly corresponds to TRBD1 (6 bases). The CDR3 loop spans 14 amino acids. CDR1 and CDR2 (germline): MDHEN, SYDVKM. Trimming took 5 bases from V and 3 from J, leaving 13 bases between them. The CDR3 region is CASSLLTGYYGYTF. The CDR3 region has the DNA TGTGCCAGCAGTCTACTGACAGGATACTATGGCTACACCTTC.

This chain links TRBV19 with TRBJ1-1; D is unresolved. CDR1 LNHDA and CDR2 SQIVND come from the germline V gene (reference sequence). CDR3 size: 11 residues. Trimming cost V 4 bases and J 8 bases, with 8 bases left between them. This chain's CDR3 is CASSTRLEAFF. CDR3 sequence (DNA): TGTGCCAGTAGTACTCGACTAGAAGCTTTCTTT.

This clone was seen once. This chain connects TRBV29-1 to TRBJ2-7; D perhaps matches TRBD2 (6 bases). Germline CDR1 reads SQVTM; CDR2 reads ANQGSEA. The CDR3 spans 13 residues. V was shortened by 4 bases and J by 3 bases, with 13 bases between the two germline ends. CDR3 nucleotide sequence: TGCAGCGTTGTCCAAGGGGAGGTCTACGAGCAGTACTTC. Translated, it gives CSVVQGEVYEQYF.

The rearrangement links TRBV19 to TRBJ2-5, with 8 bases aligning to TRBD2. The CDR3 totals 15 residues. Germline values: CDR1 LNHDA, CDR2 SQIVND (reference sequence). The J segment lost 4 bases and the V segment lost 4 bases, leaving 8 bases of the junction unmatched. The chain's CDR3 is CASSSGGNIGETQYF. CDR3 sequence (DNA): TGTGCCAGTAGTAGCGGGGGGAATATTGGAGAGACCCAGTACTTC.

The chain carries TRBV18 and TRBJ1-3; TRBD1 might be the D (6 bases). The V gene lost 2 bases and the J gene lost 0 bases, with 23 bases spanning the gap. The CDR3 is 20 residues long. Germline lookup yields CDR1 KGHSH and CDR2 LQKENI. The CDR3 protein is CASSPFGARTATVSGNTIYF. CDR3 DNA: TGTGCCAGCTCACCATTTGGGGCAAGGACAGCCACGGTCTCTGGAAACACCATATATTTT.

This clone was seen only a few times. This sequence joins TRBV5-6 and TRBJ1-2, with 7 bases aligning to TRBD1. Germline V gene lookup returns CDR1 SGHDT and CDR2 YYEEEE. The CDR3 is made up of 14 amino acids. The ends lost 4 bases at V and 2 bases at J; junction bases unmatched: 5. The CDR3 nucleotides are TGTGCCAGCAGCCCAGGGGGTTGGAACTATGGCTACACCTTC. It encodes CASSPGGWNYGYTF.

V usage is TRBV5-1 and J usage is TRBJ2-3, with 8 bases matching TRBD1. In germline, CDR1 is SGHRS, CDR2 YFSETQ. The CDR3 totals 15 residues. J lost 2 bases, V lost 3 bases, and 5 bases had no gene match. The CDR3 loop is CASSSAGGVTDTQYF. The CDR3 DNA follows: TGCGCCAGCAGCTCGGCAGGGGGCGTCACAGATACGCAGTATTTT.

This sequence joins TRBV9 and TRBJ2-7; D gene ambiguous. CDR1 and CDR2 from the germline V gene are SGDLS and YYNGEE. With 4 bases removed from V and 0 bases from J, the gap between germline ends came to 11 bases. The CDR3 is 14 residues long. This CDR3 reads CASSLQASSYEQYF. The CDR3 DNA reads as TGTGCCAGCAGCCTGCAAGCTAGCTCCTACGAGCAGTACTTC. Using reference TRBV9 and TRBJ2-7 for the parts outside the CDR3, the full variable domain is DSGVTQTPKHLITATGQRVTLRCSPRSGDLSVYWYQQSLDQGLQFLIQYYNGEERAKGNILERFSAQQFPDLHSELNLSSLELGDSALYFCASSLQASSYEQYFGPGTRLTVT.

The V call is TRBV18, the J call TRBJ2-1, with a weak D call TRBD1 (6 bases). CDR3 size: 16 residues. Germline V CDR1 and CDR2: KGHSH, LQKENI. The germline V and J ends were trimmed by 0 bases and 7 bases, with 16 bases remaining between them. The CDR3 here is CASSPPGQGITNEQFF. CDR3 in DNA: TGTGCCAGCTCACCACCCGGGCAGGGGATAACAAATGAGCAGTTCTTC. Filled out from reference TRBV18 and TRBJ2-1, the complete variable domain reads NAGVMQNPRHLVRRRGQEARLRCSPMKGHSHVYWYRQLPEEGLKFMVYLQKENIIDESGMPKERFSAEFPKEGPSILRIQQVVRGDSAAYFCASSPPGQGITNEQFFGPGTRLTVL.

The chain links TRBV7-9 to TRBJ2-1; maybe TRBD2 (7 bases). With 5 bases removed from V and 10 bases from J, the gap between germline ends came to 18 bases. This CDR3 comprises 14 residues. The V gene's germline CDR1 is SEHNR and CDR2 FQNEAQ (reference sequence). CDR3 in amino acids: CASSPGGEYPEQFF. The CDR3 DNA reads TGTGCCAGCAGCCCGGGGGGCGAATATCCAGAGCAGTTCTTC.

This clone was seen a single time. The chain joins TRBV6-5 to TRBJ2-1, with D perhaps TRBD2 (6 bases). Trimming removed 2 bases at V and 4 bases at J, with 6 bases between. Germline-derived CDR1 and CDR2 are MNHEY and SVGAGI. This CDR3 is built from 13 residues. CDR3 sequence: CASSYGGYNEQFF. The DNA of the CDR3 is TGTGCCAGCAGTTACGGGGGGTACAATGAGCAGTTCTTC.

This clone was seen more than once but under ten times. J is TRBJ1-6 and V is TRBV5-1; D is unclear. CDR1 is SGHRS, CDR2 YFSETQ, per germline. There are 15 residues in the CDR3. Trimming shortened V by 4 bases and J by 9 bases, and 17 bases separated the two germline ends. CDR3 DNA: TGCGCCAGCAGCCGCTGGGCGGGGAATCGTTCACCCCTCCACTTT. It translates to CASSRWAGNRSPLHF.

The rearrangement links TRBV5-1 to TRBJ2-7; perhaps TRBD2 as D (6 bases). V was clipped by 0 bases and J by 6 bases, with 19 bases between them. The CDR3 is made up of 16 amino acids. Germline V gives CDR1 SGHRS, CDR2 YFSETQ. CDR3 sequence reads: CASSLGMLRGSVEQYF. CDR3 DNA: TGCGCCAGCAGCTTGGGTATGCTGCGGGGCTCAGTCGAGCAGTACTTC.

The chain joins TRBV7-2 to TRBJ1-5; 12 positions match TRBD1. In germline, CDR1 is SGHTA, CDR2 FQGNSA. The CDR3 contains 15 residues. Trimming at V came to 1 base and at J to 7 bases, leaving 2 bases not matched to a gene. The CDR3 region has the DNA TGTGCCAGCAGCTTAGAGGGACAGGGGGCCCAGCCCCAGCATTTT. Translation gives CASSLEGQGAQPQHF.

The chain links TRBV7-9 to TRBJ1-2; D might be TRBD1 (6 bases). Germline V gene lookup returns CDR1 SEHNR and CDR2 FQNEAQ (reference sequence). Trimming cost V 4 bases and J 7 bases, with 16 bases left between them. CDR3 length: 14 residues. Here the CDR3 reads CASSSGAGARGYTF. In DNA, the CDR3 is TGTGCCAGCAGCTCCGGGGCGGGGGCTCGTGGCTACACCTTC.

This clone occurred once. V gene TRBV21-1 combines with J gene TRBJ2-7; TRBD1, the D gene given by the table, was not confirmed from the DNA. TRBV21-1 is a documented pseudogene. CDR3 length equals 17 residues. The CDR3 region is CASGPETDPRKLYEQYF. The DNA of the CDR3 is TGTGCCAGCGGGCCCGAGACAGATCCCAGAAAGTTATACGAGCAGTACTTC.

The rearrangement links TRBV5-1 to TRBJ1-4, with D maybe TRBD1 (6 bases). Germline CDR1 is SGHRS and CDR2 is YFSETQ. Trimming shortened V by 0 bases and J by 5 bases, and 14 bases separated the two germline ends. This CDR3 comprises 16 residues. The CDR3 loop is CASSLASGRGNEKLFF. CDR3 coding DNA: TGCGCCAGCAGCTTGGCCTCCGGTAGGGGGAATGAAAAACTGTTTTTT.